A single sample is the source of the 5 T cell receptor beta chains below, sequenced in a study of blood T cells in healthy people across ages. Through a sample-barcoded 5' primer and a J-beta primer mix, a second PCR was run for roughly 7 to 12 cycles. TCRdb itself ran the 5' RACE reads through MiXCR, one entry per CDR3 protein. The sample has roughly 500,000 distinct CDR3 sequences; approximately 25% are singletons. Separately, the same data were catalogued under a study of T cells of mothers and their children.

The material sequenced was blood. These receptors were collected from a boy between 10 and 17 years old in good health.

This clonotype was seen a handful of times. The chain recombines TRBV3-1 with TRBJ2-1; D is possibly TRBD1 or TRBD2 (6 bases each). The end of the DNA fits TRBJ2-5 better, so the J call may be wrong. Germline lookup yields CDR1 LGHDT and CDR2 YNNKEL (reference sequence). CDR3 length: 15 residues. This CDR3 reads CASSQVSRGGETQYF. DNA of the CDR3: TGTGCCAGCAGCCAAGTTTCCAGGGGAGGAGAGACCCAGTACTTC.

V gene TRBV6-2 or TRBV6-3 combines with J gene TRBJ2-5, with D perhaps TRBD2 (6 bases). V shed 0 bases and J shed 6 bases, with 11 bases lying between them. CDR1 MNHEY and CDR2 SVGEGT come from the germline V gene. This CDR3 has 14 amino acids. This CDR3 reads CASSYSLARKTQYF. The CDR3 coding sequence is TGTGCCAGCAGTTACTCCCTAGCGAGGAAGACCCAGTACTTC.

This clonotype was seen only a few times. The V and J genes are TRBV5-6 and TRBJ2-6; no clear D gene. CDR1 SGHDT and CDR2 YYEEEE come from the germline V gene. V was clipped by 0 bases and J by 4 bases, with 5 bases between them. CDR3 size: 14 residues. CDR3 sequence reads: CASSLVVGANVLTF. The CDR3 DNA reads as TGTGCCAGCAGCTTGGTCGTGGGGGCCAACGTCCTGACTTTC.

This clonotype was seen many times. The chain couples TRBV6-2 or TRBV6-3 to TRBJ2-2; 8 bases line up with TRBD1. The length of the CDR3 is 14 residues. Germline CDR1 reads MNHEY; CDR2 reads SVGEGT. V gave up 0 bases and J gave up 6 bases; unmatched junction bases: 0. Written as DNA, the CDR3 is TGTGCCAGCAGTTACTCGACAGGGGCCGGGGAGCTGTTTTTT. Protein product: CASSYSTGAGELFF.

The CDR3 nucleotides read TGTGCCAGCAGCTTAGAGCAGGGTAAAAGTGAAAAACTGTTTTTT. Its translation: CASSLEQGKSEKLFF. The V gene is TRBV7-9, the J gene TRBJ1-4; the D gene is possibly TRBD1 (5 bases). This CDR3 contains 15 residues. Germline loops: CDR1 SEHNR, CDR2 FQNEAQ (reference sequence). Trimming removed 1 base from V and 7 bases from J, with 13 bases in between. Drawing the rest from reference TRBV7-9 and TRBJ1-4, the complete variable domain is DTGVSQNPRHKITKRGQNVTFRCDPISEHNRLYWYRQTLGQGPEFLTYFQNEAQLEKSRLLSDRFSAERPKGSFSTLEIQRTEQGDSAMYLCASSLEQGKSEKLFFGSGTQLSVL.